Shown below are 30 T cell receptor beta chains from a single sample sequenced in a study of human T cells and chemical hapten exposure. In TCRdb, the RACE reads were re-called with MiXCR into one record per CDR3 protein. This table has roughly 100,000 distinct CDR3 sequences, roughly a third appearing once. Time point specified: patch test 3, about 24 weeks after DPC sensitization. Treatment noted: therapeutic diphenylcyclopropenone sensitization with weekly scalp DPC. The material was whole blood, obtained in connection with sensitization to the hapten diphenylcyclopropenone (DPC). The receptors stem from a man between 35 and 55 years old with alopecia areata. Some clones in this sample may be carry-over from other donors' samples.

V usage is TRBV20-1 and J usage is TRBJ2-7; tentatively, D is TRBD2 (5 bases). CDR1 DFQATT and CDR2 SNEGSKA come from the germline V gene (reference sequence). Trimming left V 3 bases short and J 3 bases short, with 18 bases between. This CDR3 is built from 15 residues. CDR3 coding DNA: TGCAGTGCTAGTTATTCTGACGGGGTCCACTACGAGCAGTACTTC. Protein sequence: CSASYSDGVHYEQYF.

Ten or more counts support this clonotype. The rearrangement links TRBV6-5 to TRBJ2-5; TRBD1 matches at 7 bases. The V segment lost 6 bases and the J segment 1 base; nucleotides outside the gene matches: 2. CDR1 is MNHEY and CDR2 is SVGAGI in the germline V gene. The CDR3 is 13 amino acids. For the CDR3, the DNA is TGTGCCAGCAGACGACAGGGCCAAGAGACCCAGTACTTC. This sequence encodes CASRRQGQETQYF.

This chain links TRBV27 with TRBJ2-1; 16 positions agree with TRBD2. The length of the CDR3 is 15 residues. V dropped 6 bases and J dropped 8; count of bases not matched to a gene: 4. Per germline, CDR1 MNHEY and CDR2 SMNVEV (reference sequence). This CDR3 is CASRGLAGGPDEQFF. CDR3 in DNA: TGTGCCAGCAGGGGACTAGCGGGAGGGCCGGATGAGCAGTTCTTC.

The rearrangement joins TRBV7-8 to TRBJ2-4; D call uncertain. The CDR3 runs to 11 residues. The germline V and J ends were trimmed by 1 base and 11 bases, with 6 bases remaining between them. Germline CDR1 SGHVS, CDR2 FQNEAQ. The CDR3 DNA is TGTGCCAGCAGCTTAGACAGCGTTCAGTACTTC. Protein product: CASSLDSVQYF.

The V call is TRBV5-4, the J call TRBJ1-1; D perhaps matches TRBD1 (5 bases). Germline values: CDR1 SGHNT, CDR2 YYREEE (reference sequence). V shed 2 bases and J shed 1 base, with 15 bases lying between them. This CDR3 has 16 residues. CDR3 region: CASSFGRLGTNTEAFF. The CDR3 DNA is TGTGCCAGCAGCTTCGGCCGACTGGGGACGAACACTGAAGCTTTCTTT.

The CDR3 DNA reads as TGCGCCAGCAGCCAAGATAGGAGAAAATCTACAGCCTCAAACACTGAAGCTTTCTTT. Protein sequence: CASSQDRRKSTASNTEAFF. V usage is TRBV4-1 and J usage is TRBJ1-1; no clear D. V lost 0 bases, J lost 2 bases, and 22 bases lay in between. The CDR3 totals 19 residues. From germline, CDR1 is MGHRA and CDR2 YSYEKL.

V and J are TRBV2 and TRBJ2-3, with TRBD2 identical over 7 bases. Trimming removed 8 bases from V and 1 base from J; junction bases left unmatched: 9. This CDR3 has 15 residues. CDR1 is SNHLY and CDR2 is FYNNEI in the germline V gene. For the CDR3, the DNA is TGTGCCAGCGAAAGGACTAGGTCGGGCACAGATACGCAGTATTTT. Its translation is CASERTRSGTDTQYF.

V usage is TRBV14 and J usage is TRBJ2-7; possible D gene TRBD2, 6 bases. The CDR3 loop spans 16 amino acids. V was trimmed by 3 bases and J by 0 bases, leaving 15 bases between them. The germline CDR1 and CDR2 sequences are SGHDN and FVKESK. The CDR3 DNA is TGTGCCAGCAGCCACCTCGGGGGAGCGGCCTCCTACGAGCAGTACTTC. This codes for CASSHLGGAASYEQYF.

This clonotype has just a few counts. The chain has TRBV10-3 and TRBJ2-1, with 9 bases aligning to TRBD2. V dropped 5 bases and J dropped 5; count of bases not matched to a gene: 4. The CDR3 sequence is 14 residues long. CDR1 and CDR2 from the germline V gene are ENHRY and SYGVKD. The CDR3 region is CAISSGTSHNEQFF. CDR3 coding DNA: TGTGCCATCAGTTCCGGGACTAGCCACAATGAGCAGTTCTTC.

This clonotype was detected only a few times. This chain joins TRBV3-1 and TRBJ1-1; the D gene is possibly TRBD1 (6 bases). Trimming stripped 3 bases from V and 5 bases from J, with 19 bases between. The length of the CDR3 is 16 residues. The germline CDR1 and CDR2 sequences are LGHDT and YNNKEL (reference sequence). CDR3 sequence (DNA): TGTGCCAGCAGCCATGTTAAGGGGGGAAGGGATACTGAAGCTTTCTTT. As protein: CASSHVKGGRDTEAFF.

CDR3 DNA sequence: TGTGCCAGCACGACGGGACAGGGGAGCACTGAAGCTTTCTTT. Amino acid sequence: CASTTGQGSTEAFF. The J gene is TRBJ1-1, the V gene TRBV6-5; 10 nucleotides align to TRBD1. Trimming took 7 bases from V and 4 from J; bases not matched to a gene: 6. Germline CDR1 reads MNHEY; CDR2 reads SVGAGI. CDR3 size: 14 residues.

The chain employs TRBV6-2 or TRBV6-3 and TRBJ2-5; TRBD2 agrees at 11 bases. This CDR3 is built from 13 residues. J lost 4 bases, V lost 5 bases, and 0 bases had no gene match. Germline V lookup: CDR1 MNHEY, CDR2 SVGEGT. The DNA for the CDR3 is TGTGCCAGCAGTGGACTAGCGGGAGAGACCCAGTACTTC. Amino acids: CASSGLAGETQYF.

This clonotype was detected a few times. V gene TRBV21-1 combines with J gene TRBJ2-3; no check of the table's D call, TRBD2, against the DNA was made. TRBV21-1 is marked as a pseudogene. This CDR3 contains 15 residues. The CDR3 bases are TGTGCCAGCAGCAGCGGGACTAGCGGCACAGATACGCAGTATTTT. Translating it yields CASSSGTSGTDTQYF.

This clonotype was observed a handful of times. The chain uses TRBV9 and TRBJ1-4; TRBD1 is a possible D gene (6 bases). Looked up from germline, CDR1 is SGDLS and CDR2 is YYNGEE. The V gene lost 6 bases and the J gene lost 8 bases, with 17 bases spanning the gap. This CDR3 has 14 residues. CDR3 in amino acids: CASTKGQGKEKLFF. The DNA for the CDR3 is TGTGCCAGCACGAAGGGGCAGGGGAAAGAAAAACTGTTTTTT.

The chain recombines TRBV28 with TRBJ2-1; D may be TRBD2 (6 bases). The CDR3 runs 18 residues. Trimming removed 3 bases from V and 4 bases from J, with 22 bases in between. Germline-derived CDR1 and CDR2 are MDHEN and SYDVKM. The DNA for the CDR3 is TGTGCCAGCAGTTTGCCCACGCAGACTAGTTCTAATTACAATGAGCAGTTCTTC. It encodes CASSLPTQTSSNYNEQFF.

This rearrangement joins TRBV29-1 to TRBJ2-3; 8 positions agree with TRBD2. V lost 5 bases to trimming and J lost 5 bases; unmatched junction nucleotides: 6. The CDR3 is 13 residues long. Per germline, CDR1 SQVTM and CDR2 ANQGSEA. The CDR3 sequence: CSVCVAGGDTQYF. CDR3 bases: TGCAGCGTTTGCGTGGCGGGAGGAGATACGCAGTATTTT.

This clonotype is medium-sized within its sample. The chain employs TRBV4-2 and TRBJ1-2; D gene unclear. Between the trimmed V and J ends, which lost 4 bases and 5 bases, there was a span of 14 bases. Germline CDR1 and CDR2: LGHNA and YNFKEQ. The CDR3 extends over 14 amino acids. The CDR3, as DNA: TGTGCCAGCAGCCCCGAAAGGGTCATATATGGCTACACCTTC. Residues: CASSPERVIYGYTF.

The chain links TRBV9 to TRBJ1-1; D gene ambiguous. V dropped 4 bases and J dropped 0 bases, with 16 bases sitting between them. This CDR3 has 16 amino acids. Germline-derived CDR1 and CDR2 are SGDLS and YYNGEE. The CDR3 spells CASSTREALMNTEAFF. In nucleotides, the CDR3 is TGTGCCAGCAGCACCCGAGAGGCCCTCATGAACACTGAAGCTTTCTTT.

The chain links TRBV20-1 to TRBJ1-6; TRBD1 is a possible D gene (5 bases). The length of the CDR3 is 14 residues. V shed 3 bases and J shed 11 bases, with 17 bases lying between them. Germline CDR1 is DFQATT and CDR2 is SNEGSKA (reference sequence). The CDR3, as DNA: TGCAGTGCTAGCCGGGGCGGGGCATACACACCCCTCCACTTT. Residues: CSASRGGAYTPLHF.

The rearrangement links TRBV20-1 to TRBJ2-1, with TRBD2 matching 7 bases. CDR3 length: 10 residues. The V gene end was trimmed by 7 bases and the J gene end by 8 bases; junction bases not matched to a gene: 2. Germline lookup yields CDR1 DFQATT and CDR2 SNEGSKA (reference sequence). The CDR3 region is CSEGRDEQFF. The CDR3 coding sequence is TGCAGTGAGGGGAGGGATGAGCAGTTCTTC.

This clonotype was counted between two and nine times. The chain links TRBV20-1 to TRBJ1-5; D possibly corresponds to TRBD1 (5 bases). Germline lookup yields CDR1 DFQATT and CDR2 SNEGSKA (reference sequence). CDR3 length: 14 residues. The V end was cut by 6 bases, the J end by 0 bases, with 12 bases between. The CDR3 bases are TGCAGTGCCGACTCAGGGTATAGCAATCAGCCCCAGCATTTT. Its translation is CSADSGYSNQPQHF.

There are a few counts of this clonotype. The chain employs TRBV29-1 and TRBJ2-1; 13 bases map to TRBD2. Germline V gives CDR1 SQVTM, CDR2 ANQGSEA. J lost 8 bases, V lost 2 bases, and 6 bases had no gene match. The CDR3 length is 15 residues. CDR3 in amino acids: CSVEQRTSGRDEQFF. CDR3 DNA: TGCAGCGTTGAACAGAGGACTAGCGGGAGAGATGAGCAGTTCTTC.

V usage is TRBV7-9 and J usage is TRBJ1-3; D remains ambiguous. Trimming removed 4 bases at V and 0 bases at J, with 4 bases between. The CDR3 spans 13 residues. Germline V gene lookup returns CDR1 SEHNR and CDR2 FQNEAQ (reference sequence). In DNA form, the CDR3 reads TGTGCCAGCAGCTCGATCTCTGGAAACACCATATATTTT. It specifies CASSSISGNTIYF. Full variable domain (remainder filled in from reference TRBV7-9 and TRBJ1-3): DTGVSQNPRHKITKRGQNVTFRCDPISEHNRLYWYRQTLGQGPEFLTYFQNEAQLEKSRLLSDRFSAERPKGSFSTLEIQRTEQGDSAMYLCASSSISGNTIYFGEGSWLTVV.

This CDR3 reads CASSQGVGLSTDTQYF. The CDR3 coding sequence is TGTGCCAGCAGCCAAGGTGTGGGATTGAGCACAGATACGCAGTATTTT. The rearrangement joins TRBV3-1 to TRBJ2-3; D gene uncertain. The CDR3 runs 16 residues. The V end lost 1 base, the J end lost 0 bases, and 11 bases lay between the germline ends. Per the germline V gene, CDR1 is LGHDT and CDR2 is YNNKEL (reference sequence).

This chain joins TRBV29-1 and TRBJ2-1; a weak D match, TRBD1 (6 bases). Germline loops: CDR1 SQVTM, CDR2 ANQGSEA. CDR3 length equals 12 residues. V shed 4 bases and J shed 8 bases, with 12 bases lying between them. In DNA, the CDR3 is TGCAGCGTTGTTGAGGGGGTCTATGAGCAGTTCTTC. Amino acid sequence: CSVVEGVYEQFF.

V gene TRBV2 combines with J gene TRBJ2-3; 8 bases match TRBD1. Germline-derived CDR1 and CDR2 are SNHLY and FYNNEI. V trimming: 1 base; J trimming: 2 bases; junction bases outside the gene matches: 2. This CDR3 is built from 15 residues. CDR3 residues: CASSEGQGLTDTQYF. The CDR3 region has the DNA TGTGCCAGCAGTGAAGGACAGGGGCTCACAGATACGCAGTATTTT.

The chain joins TRBV12-3 or TRBV12-4 to TRBJ2-1; 7 bases fit TRBD1. The trim removed 6 bases at V and 1 base at J, leaving 6 bases unmatched. The CDR3 sequence is 15 residues long. The CDR3 region has the DNA TGTGCCAGCAGACCGGGACAGTCTTCCTACAATGAGCAGTTCTTC. This translates into CASRPGQSSYNEQFF.

This chain connects TRBV29-1 to TRBJ2-3, with D unclear. The V end lost 3 bases, the J end lost 3 bases, and 7 bases lay between the germline ends. The length of the CDR3 is 12 residues. Germline CDR1 and CDR2: SQVTM and ANQGSEA. CDR3 nucleotide sequence: TGCAGCGTTGAGTGGTTAACAGATACGCAGTATTTT. This sequence encodes CSVEWLTDTQYF.

This rearrangement joins TRBV28 to TRBJ2-5; unclear D gene. The CDR3 runs 11 residues. V gave up 6 bases and J gave up 5 bases, with 7 bases separating them. Germline V gene lookup returns CDR1 MDHEN and CDR2 SYDVKM. CDR3 in DNA: TGTGCCAGCAGGGCCGAGGAGACCCAGTACTTC. Protein sequence: CASRAEETQYF.

The J gene is TRBJ1-3, the V gene TRBV25-1, with 8 nucleotides matching TRBD1. CDR1 is MGHDK, CDR2 SYGVNS, per germline. Trimming removed 10 bases from V and 0 bases from J; junction bases left unmatched: 5. This CDR3 spans 14 amino acids. CDR3 sequence reads: CATSDRGSGNTIYF. The CDR3 coding sequence is TGTGCCACCTCAGACAGGGGCTCTGGAAACACCATATATTTT.